Below, 32 T cell receptor beta chains from the same sample are listed, as sequenced in a study of cytomegalovirus exposure and HLA in healthy donors. Using immunoSEQ multiplex PCR, the repertoire was profiled, and TCRdb retains in-frame clones only, with some absent. The data show about 220,000 clones, about 87% seen once. Sequenced sample: PBMCs. All receptors come from a man between 18 and 35 years old in good health and CMV-seronegative.

The CDR3 DNA reads TGCGCCAGCAGCTTGGATGGGACTGGAAATAATTCACCCCTCCACTTT. It is translated as CASSLDGTGNNSPLHF. The chain has TRBV5-1 and TRBJ1-6; D is possibly TRBD1 (5 bases). Germline assignment: CDR1 SGHRS and CDR2 YFSETQ. V was clipped by 0 bases and J by 5 bases, with 12 bases between them. CDR3 length: 16 amino acids.

The rearrangement joins TRBV6-6 to TRBJ2-1, with 12 bases identical to TRBD2. Germline values: CDR1 MNHNY, CDR2 SVGAGI (reference sequence). The CDR3 spans 15 residues. The V segment lost 5 bases and the J segment 6 bases; nucleotides outside the gene matches: 5. CDR3 protein: CASSATSGSSNEQFF. The CDR3 nucleotides are TGTGCCAGCAGTGCGACTAGCGGGAGTTCCAATGAGCAGTTCTTC.

The chain uses TRBV5-4 and TRBJ2-2; the match to TRBD2 covers 9 bases. Trimming at V came to 3 bases and at J to 2 bases, leaving 5 bases not matched to a gene. CDR3 length equals 16 residues. Germline CDR1 SGHNT, CDR2 YYREEE (reference sequence). CDR3: CASSSQRGVNTGELFF. In DNA form, the CDR3 reads TGTGCCAGCAGCTCCCAGCGGGGGGTAAACACCGGGGAGCTGTTTTTT.

This clone appeared a single time. The chain has TRBV5-8 and TRBJ2-7; possible D gene TRBD1, 6 bases. Germline V gene data show CDR1 as SGHTS and CDR2 as YDEGEE. This CDR3 spans 15 amino acids. Between the trimmed V and J ends, which lost 1 base and 3 bases, there was a span of 14 bases. DNA for the CDR3: TGTGCCAGCAGCTTGAGACAGGTAGACATCTACGAGCAGTACTTC. Protein product: CASSLRQVDIYEQYF.

The V call is TRBV6-1, the J call TRBJ1-2; 7 bases map to TRBD1. J was trimmed by 8 bases and V by 7 bases; bases with no gene match: 10. CDR3 length equals 13 residues. Germline CDR1 is MNHNS and CDR2 is SASEGT. The DNA of the CDR3 is TGTGCCAGCACCCGACAGGGCCCTGGCGGCTACACCTTC. It translates to CASTRQGPGGYTF.

This clone was seen once. The same CDR3 can be traced to other DNA sequences in this sample. The gene calls are TRBV9 and TRBJ1-5; weak D call: TRBD1 (5 bases). The germline CDR1 and CDR2 sequences are SGDLS and YYNGEE. There are 15 residues in the CDR3. Trimming pared 2 bases from V and 0 bases from J, leaving 9 bases between. The CDR3: CASSVGGNSNQPQHF. CDR3 in DNA: TGTGCCAGCAGCGTGGGGGGGAATAGCAATCAGCCCCAGCATTTT.

The J gene is TRBJ1-6, the V gene TRBV5-5; a possible D gene is TRBD1 (5 bases). The CDR3 has 14 amino acids. CDR1 SGHKS and CDR2 YYEKEE come from the germline V gene (reference sequence). Trimming left V 0 bases short and J 7 bases short, with 8 bases between. The CDR3: CASSLEWGNSPLHF. In nucleotides, the CDR3 is TGTGCCAGCAGCTTGGAATGGGGCAATTCACCCCTCCACTTT.

This chain joins TRBV27 and TRBJ2-1, with TRBD1 as a possible D gene (6 bases). V was trimmed by 5 bases and J by 4 bases, leaving 12 bases between them. This CDR3 has 14 residues. The germline CDR1 and CDR2 sequences are MNHEY and SMNVEV (reference sequence). This chain's CDR3 is CASSPQGPYNEQFF. The CDR3 nucleotides read TGTGCCAGCAGTCCACAGGGTCCTTACAATGAGCAGTTCTTC.

The V gene is TRBV27, the J gene TRBJ2-3, with D unclear. CDR1 is MNHEY and CDR2 is SMNVEV in the germline V gene (reference sequence). The V and J ends lost 4 bases and 6 bases respectively, with 8 bases between them. CDR3 size: 12 residues. Written as DNA, the CDR3 is TGTGCCAGCAGTTCCCTCTCCGATACGCAGTATTTT. Protein product: CASSSLSDTQYF.

The genes are TRBV9 and TRBJ2-1; D is perhaps TRBD1 (5 bases). V lost 3 bases and J lost 2, with 12 bases in between. In germline, CDR1 is SGDLS, CDR2 YYNGEE. This CDR3 comprises 15 residues. CDR3 coding DNA: TGTGCCAGCAGCGGAACAGGTCTCCCCTACAATGAGCAGTTCTTC. The encoded protein is CASSGTGLPYNEQFF.

The rearrangement uses TRBV5-1 and TRBJ2-7; 8 nucleotides align to TRBD2. With V trimmed by 2 bases and J by 1 base, 5 bases remained unmatched. The length of the CDR3 is 15 residues. CDR1 and CDR2 (germline): SGHRS, YFSETQ. The CDR3 coding sequence is TGCGCCAGCAGCTTTAGCCCGGGGGGGTCCTACGAGCAGTACTTC. Its protein product is CASSFSPGGSYEQYF.

V gene TRBV5-1 combines with J gene TRBJ2-1, with TRBD2 matching 8 bases. CDR3 length equals 15 residues. Germline V gene data show CDR1 as SGHRS and CDR2 as YFSETQ. V lost 4 bases and J lost 8; bases outside the gene matches: 11. The CDR3 loop is CASSPFREGRDEQFF. CDR3 in DNA: TGCGCCAGCAGCCCCTTCCGGGAGGGTAGGGATGAGCAGTTCTTC.

The CDR3 loop is CASSLGPTGELFF. The CDR3 DNA follows: TGTGCCAGCAGTTTAGGCCCGACCGGGGAGCTGTTTTTT. The gene calls are TRBV27 and TRBJ2-2; D is unclear. The CDR3 spans 13 residues. Between the trimmed V and J ends, which lost 2 bases and 5 bases, there was a span of 6 bases. In germline, CDR1 is MNHEY, CDR2 SMNVEV (reference sequence).

The chain uses TRBV27 and TRBJ2-7; 10 bases fit TRBD2. The germline V gene has CDR1 MNHEY and CDR2 SMNVEV (reference sequence). This CDR3 is built from 16 residues. Losses at the gene ends were 9 bases for V and 8 bases for J; bases not matched to a gene: 19. CDR3 residues: CASKPLSPSGRGQQYF. DNA for the CDR3: TGTGCCAGTAAGCCCCTATCCCCTAGCGGGAGAGGCCAGCAGTACTTC.

This chain links TRBV2 with TRBJ2-7, with 7 bases identical to TRBD2. From germline, CDR1 is SNHLY and CDR2 FYNNEI. The CDR3 is 13 amino acids. Trimming removed 8 bases from V and 5 bases from J; junction bases left unmatched: 9. The CDR3 DNA is TGTGCCAGCGTGAGACTAGCCGGAGACGAGCAGTACTTC. This encodes CASVRLAGDEQYF.

The chain links TRBV6-5 to TRBJ2-7; TRBD2 matches at 13 bases. CDR1 MNHEY and CDR2 SVGAGI come from the germline V gene. V was pared by 5 bases and J by 3 bases, with 1 base of the junction left unmatched. The CDR3 loop spans 14 amino acids. For the CDR3, the DNA is TGTGCCAGCAGTCGGACTAGCGGGGGCTACGAGCAGTACTTC. Protein product: CASSRTSGGYEQYF.

The chain recombines TRBV5-1 with TRBJ1-1; D remains unclear. V shed 0 bases and J shed 0 bases, with 9 bases lying between them. The V gene's germline CDR1 is SGHRS and CDR2 YFSETQ. This CDR3 region has 15 residues. The CDR3 DNA sequence: TGCGCCAGCAGCTTGGATTCCCCTATGAACACTGAAGCTTTCTTT. This translates into CASSLDSPMNTEAFF.

The V gene is TRBV29-1, the J gene TRBJ1-2; 7 nucleotides match TRBD1. The length of the CDR3 is 16 residues. Germline V gives CDR1 SQVTM, CDR2 ANQGSEA. The V gene end was trimmed by 4 bases and the J gene end by 4 bases; junction bases not matched to a gene: 15. This CDR3 is CSVGGIDRDRGYGYTF. CDR3 DNA sequence: TGCAGCGTTGGGGGAATCGACAGGGATCGGGGCTATGGCTACACCTTC.

The chain is built from TRBV5-1 and TRBJ1-3, with D unclear. This CDR3 comprises 13 residues. V lost 0 bases and J lost 4, with 5 bases in between. Per the germline V gene, CDR1 is SGHRS and CDR2 is YFSETQ. The CDR3 region has the DNA TGCGCCAGCAGCTTGGATGCGGGAAACACCATATATTTT. It codes for CASSLDAGNTIYF.

The chain recombines TRBV5-6 with TRBJ2-1; 10 bases are a match to TRBD2. Germline V gene data show CDR1 as SGHDT and CDR2 as YYEEEE. Trimming at V came to 1 base and at J to 4 bases, leaving 2 bases not matched to a gene. The CDR3 sequence is 15 residues long. In DNA form, the CDR3 reads TGTGCCAGCAGCTTGAGACTAGCGGGTTACAATGAGCAGTTCTTC. It yields the protein CASSLRLAGYNEQFF.

The chain employs TRBV5-1 and TRBJ2-2; the match to TRBD2 covers 10 bases. The CDR3 is 17 residues long. The V segment lost 0 bases and the J segment 3 bases; nucleotides outside the gene matches: 5. Germline V gene data show CDR1 as SGHRS and CDR2 as YFSETQ. CDR3 coding DNA: TGCGCCAGCAGCTTGGGGGCTAGCGGGAGCCACACCGGGGAGCTGTTTTTT. Amino acid sequence: CASSLGASGSHTGELFF.

The chain employs TRBV7-9 and TRBJ1-6, with unresolved D. This CDR3 region has 15 residues. In germline, CDR1 is SEHNR, CDR2 FQNEAQ (reference sequence). V was clipped by 2 bases and J by 9 bases, with 14 bases between them. CDR3 amino acids: CASSLSRVTASPLHF. In DNA, the CDR3 is TGTGCCAGCAGCTTATCTCGAGTCACCGCTTCACCCCTCCACTTT.

The table lists this clone with a count of one. This chain connects TRBV28 to TRBJ2-3, with 10 bases aligning to TRBD2. The junction had 6 bases not matched to a gene; V was cut back by 5 bases and J by 1 base. Germline lookup yields CDR1 MDHEN and CDR2 SYDVKM. The CDR3 has 16 residues. The CDR3 spells CASSRSLAGRTDTQYF. The CDR3 region has the DNA TGTGCCAGCAGTCGGTCACTAGCGGGACGCACAGATACGCAGTATTTT.

This clone has just one count. This chain uses TRBV5-8 with TRBJ2-7, with TRBD2 matching 7 bases. With V trimmed by 4 bases and J by 0 bases, 10 bases remained unmatched. Germline assignment: CDR1 SGHTS and CDR2 YDEGEE. The CDR3 spans 16 residues. CDR3: CASSPWDYPSSYEQYF. The CDR3 nucleotides are TGTGCCAGCAGCCCCTGGGACTACCCGAGCTCCTACGAGCAGTACTTC.

The chain joins TRBV5-1 to TRBJ2-3; D is possibly TRBD2 (5 bases). With 4 bases removed from V and 1 base from J, the gap between germline ends came to 13 bases. Germline values: CDR1 SGHRS, CDR2 YFSETQ. There are 15 residues in the CDR3. The CDR3 DNA reads TGCGCCAGCAGCCCCCCCTACGGGGGCACAGATACGCAGTATTTT. Translation: CASSPPYGGTDTQYF.

The genes are TRBV19 and TRBJ1-5; no clear D gene. The germline CDR1 and CDR2 sequences are LNHDA and SQIVND (reference sequence). V lost 3 bases and J 4 bases, leaving 10 bases between the germline ends. The CDR3 spans 14 residues. The CDR3 loop is CASSISRGNQPQHF. The DNA for the CDR3 is TGTGCCAGTAGTATCAGTCGAGGGAATCAGCCCCAGCATTTT.

The rearrangement links TRBV5-1 to TRBJ2-7; the match to TRBD2 covers 11 bases. V shed 5 bases and J 2 bases; nucleotides not matched to a gene: 6. Germline V gene sequence: CDR1 SGHRS, CDR2 YFSETQ. This CDR3 is built from 15 residues. The CDR3 coding sequence is TGCGCCAGCAGGCCCACTAGCGGGGGAACCTACGAGCAGTACTTC. Translated, it gives CASRPTSGGTYEQYF.

This clone was observed a single time. The chain uses TRBV28 and TRBJ2-1, with TRBD2 identical over 11 bases. Germline trimming cut 4 bases from V and 1 base from J; bases unmatched to any gene: 0. CDR1 is MDHEN, CDR2 SYDVKM, per germline. CDR3 length: 15 residues. This CDR3 is CASSWTSGSYNEQFF. For the CDR3, the DNA is TGTGCCAGCAGTTGGACTAGCGGGTCCTACAATGAGCAGTTCTTC.

The V call is TRBV2, the J call TRBJ2-5, with 14 bases that match TRBD2. After removal of 4 bases from V and 3 bases from J, the junction contained 1 base not matched to a gene. The CDR3 sequence is 15 residues long. CDR1 is SNHLY, CDR2 FYNNEI, per germline. Here the CDR3 DNA reads TGTGCCAGCAGTGGACTAGCGGGGGGGGAAGAGACCCAGTACTTC. This translates into CASSGLAGGEETQYF.

The gene calls are TRBV5-1 and TRBJ2-1; 8 bases match TRBD2. Trimming removed 4 bases from V and 4 bases from J; junction bases left unmatched: 4. Germline V gives CDR1 SGHRS, CDR2 YFSETQ. The CDR3 runs to 14 residues. For the CDR3, the DNA is TGCGCCAGCAGCATCGGGGGGGATTACAATGAGCAGTTCTTC. Its protein is CASSIGGDYNEQFF.

J is TRBJ2-3 and V is TRBV5-1; 7 bases are shared with TRBD1. Germline trimming cut 3 bases from V and 2 bases from J; bases unmatched to any gene: 9. CDR1 SGHRS and CDR2 YFSETQ come from the germline V gene. This CDR3 contains 16 residues. CDR3 DNA: TGCGCCAGCAGCTACCCTACGACAGGGAACACAGATACGCAGTATTTT. It codes for CASSYPTTGNTDTQYF.

This clone was recorded a few times. A read error may account for a junction end that differs from germline. The rearrangement joins TRBV9 to TRBJ2-1, with TRBD2 as a possible D gene (6 bases). The germline CDR1 and CDR2 sequences are SGDLS and YYNGEE. CDR3 length: 15 amino acids. CDR3 coding DNA: TGTGCCAGCAGCGTAGGAGGGAGGTCCTTCAATGAGCAGTTCTTC. Translating it yields CASSVGGRSFNEQFF.